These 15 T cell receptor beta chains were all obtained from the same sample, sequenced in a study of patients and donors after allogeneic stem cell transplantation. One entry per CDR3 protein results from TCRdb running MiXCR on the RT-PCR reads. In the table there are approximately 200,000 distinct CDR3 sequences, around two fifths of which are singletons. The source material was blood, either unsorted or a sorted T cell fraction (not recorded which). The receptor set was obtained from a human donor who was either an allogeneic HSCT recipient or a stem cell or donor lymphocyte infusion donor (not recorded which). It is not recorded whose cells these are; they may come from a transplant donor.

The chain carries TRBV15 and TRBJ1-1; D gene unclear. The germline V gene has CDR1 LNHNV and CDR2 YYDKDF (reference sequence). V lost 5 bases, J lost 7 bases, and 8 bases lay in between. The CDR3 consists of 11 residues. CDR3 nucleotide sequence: TGTGCCACCAGCGTCAGAGATGAAGCTTTCTTT. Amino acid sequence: CATSVRDEAFF. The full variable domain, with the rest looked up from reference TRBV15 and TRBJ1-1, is DAMVIQNPRYQVTQFGKPVTLSCSQTLNHNVMYWYQQKSSQAPKLLFHYYDKDFNNEADTPDNFQSRRPNTSFCFLDIRSPGLGDTAMYLCATSVRDEAFFGQGTRLTVV.

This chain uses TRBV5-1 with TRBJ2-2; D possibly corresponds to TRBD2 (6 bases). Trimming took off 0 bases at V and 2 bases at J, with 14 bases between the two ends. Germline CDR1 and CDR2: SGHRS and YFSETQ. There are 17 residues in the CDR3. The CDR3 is CASSLARPSENTGELFF. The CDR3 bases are TGCGCCAGCAGCTTGGCCAGGCCTAGCGAAAACACCGGGGAGCTGTTTTTT. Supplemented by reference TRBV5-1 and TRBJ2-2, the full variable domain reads KAGVTQTPRYLIKTRGQQVTLSCSPISGHRSVSWYQQTPGQGLQFLFEYFSETQRNKGNFPGRFSGRQFSNSRSEMNVSTLELGDSALYLCASSLARPSENTGELFFGEGSRLTVL.

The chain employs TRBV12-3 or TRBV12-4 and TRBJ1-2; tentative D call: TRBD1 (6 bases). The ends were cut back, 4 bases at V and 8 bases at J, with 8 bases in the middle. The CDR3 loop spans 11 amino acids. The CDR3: CASSSQGGYTF. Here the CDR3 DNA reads TGTGCCAGCAGTTCACAGGGAGGCTACACCTTC.

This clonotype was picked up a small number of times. The CDR3: CAISGTENTEAFF. The CDR3 DNA sequence: TGTGCCATCAGTGGGACAGAGAACACTGAAGCTTTCTTT. This chain links TRBV10-3 with TRBJ1-1, with TRBD1 as a possible D gene (6 bases). CDR3 size: 13 residues. Germline CDR1 and CDR2: ENHRY and SYGVKD. V lost 4 bases, J lost 1 base, and 7 bases lay in between.

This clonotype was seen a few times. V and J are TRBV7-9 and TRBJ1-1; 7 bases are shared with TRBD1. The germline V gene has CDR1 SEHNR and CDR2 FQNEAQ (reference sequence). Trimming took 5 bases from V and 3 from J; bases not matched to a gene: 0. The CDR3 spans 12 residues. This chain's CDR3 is CASSDRDTEAFF. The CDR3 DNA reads TGTGCCAGCAGCGACAGGGACACTGAAGCTTTCTTT.

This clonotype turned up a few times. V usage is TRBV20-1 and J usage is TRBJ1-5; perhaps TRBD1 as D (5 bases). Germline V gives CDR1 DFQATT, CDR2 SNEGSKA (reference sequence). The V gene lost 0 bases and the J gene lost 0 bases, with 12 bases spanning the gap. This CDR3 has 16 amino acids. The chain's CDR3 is CSARDPGPYSNQPQHF. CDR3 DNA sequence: TGCAGTGCTAGAGATCCGGGGCCCTATAGCAATCAGCCCCAGCATTTT.

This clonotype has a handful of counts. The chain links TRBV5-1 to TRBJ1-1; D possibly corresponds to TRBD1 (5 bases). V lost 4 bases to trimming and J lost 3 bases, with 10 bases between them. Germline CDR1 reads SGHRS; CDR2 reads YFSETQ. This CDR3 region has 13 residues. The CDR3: CASSNRRDTEAFF. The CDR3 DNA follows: TGCGCCAGCAGCAACAGGAGGGACACTGAAGCTTTCTTT.

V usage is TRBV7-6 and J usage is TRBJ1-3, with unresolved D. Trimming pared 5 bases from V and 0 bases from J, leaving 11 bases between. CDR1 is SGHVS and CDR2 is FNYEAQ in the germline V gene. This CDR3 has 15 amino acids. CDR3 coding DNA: TGTGCCAGCAGCCCAGCGGGCAGCTCTGGAAACACCATATATTTT. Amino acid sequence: CASSPAGSSGNTIYF.

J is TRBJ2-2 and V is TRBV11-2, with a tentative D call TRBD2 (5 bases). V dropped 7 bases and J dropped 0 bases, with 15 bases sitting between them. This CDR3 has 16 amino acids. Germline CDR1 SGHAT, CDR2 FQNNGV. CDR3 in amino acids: CASIHTGLANTGELFF. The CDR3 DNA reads TGTGCCAGCATCCATACCGGACTGGCGAACACCGGGGAGCTGTTTTTT.

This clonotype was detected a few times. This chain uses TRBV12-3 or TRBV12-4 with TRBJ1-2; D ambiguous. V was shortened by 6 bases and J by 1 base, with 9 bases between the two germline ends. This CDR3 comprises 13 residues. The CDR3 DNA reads TGTGCCAGCAGGTTGGGTAATAACTATGGCTACACCTTC. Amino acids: CASRLGNNYGYTF.

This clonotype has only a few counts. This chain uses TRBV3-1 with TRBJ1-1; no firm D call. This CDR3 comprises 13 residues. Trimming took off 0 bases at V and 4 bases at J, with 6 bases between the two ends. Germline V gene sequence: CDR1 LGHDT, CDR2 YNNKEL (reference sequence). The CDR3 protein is CASSQDWGTEAFF. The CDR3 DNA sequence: TGTGCCAGCAGCCAAGATTGGGGCACTGAAGCTTTCTTT.

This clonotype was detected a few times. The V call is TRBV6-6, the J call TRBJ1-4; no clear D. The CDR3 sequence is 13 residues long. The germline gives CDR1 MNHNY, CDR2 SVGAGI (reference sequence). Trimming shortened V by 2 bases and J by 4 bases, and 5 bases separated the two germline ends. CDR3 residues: CASSYGFNEKLFF. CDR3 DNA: TGTGCCAGCAGTTACGGTTTTAATGAAAAACTGTTTTTT.

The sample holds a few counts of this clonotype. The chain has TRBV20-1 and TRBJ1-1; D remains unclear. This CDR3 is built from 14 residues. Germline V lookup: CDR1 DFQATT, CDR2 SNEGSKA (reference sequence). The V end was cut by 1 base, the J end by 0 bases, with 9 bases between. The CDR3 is CSARVLGVNTEAFF. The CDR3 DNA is TGCAGTGCTAGAGTTCTTGGAGTGAACACTGAAGCTTTCTTT.

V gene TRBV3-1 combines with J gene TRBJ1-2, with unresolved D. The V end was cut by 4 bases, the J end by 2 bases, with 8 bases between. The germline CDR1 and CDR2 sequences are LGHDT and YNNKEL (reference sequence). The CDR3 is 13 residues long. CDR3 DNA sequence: TGTGCCAGCAGCCCGACGGAGAACTATGGCTACACCTTC. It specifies CASSPTENYGYTF. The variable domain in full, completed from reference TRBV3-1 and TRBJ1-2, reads DTAVSQTPKYLVTQMGNDKSIKCEQNLGHDTMYWYKQDSKKFLKIMFSYNNKELIINETVPNRFSPKSPDKAHLNLHINSLELGDSAVYFCASSPTENYGYTFGSGTRLTVV.

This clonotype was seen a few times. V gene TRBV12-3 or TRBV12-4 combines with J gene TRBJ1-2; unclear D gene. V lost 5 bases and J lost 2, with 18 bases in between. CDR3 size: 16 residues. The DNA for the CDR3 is TGTGCCAGCAGTCTCATGGCACAGAGACCGAACTATGGCTACACCTTC. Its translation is CASSLMAQRPNYGYTF.